The 31 T cell receptor beta chains presented below share a single source sample, sequenced in a study of T cells expressing NK-cell markers. TCRdb reworked the 5' RACE reads into one entry per CDR3 protein, no DNA. The listing contains a few hundred thousand distinct CDR3 sequences. Sequencing was performed on blood T cells: a sorted CD56 or NKG2C T cell subset, CD4+ or CD8+ T cells, or bulk PBMC T cells (not recorded which). The receptors shown here come from a man aged 18 to 69 in good health.

The chain employs TRBV2 and TRBJ1-2; without DNA, the TCRdb call of TRBD1 cannot be checked. This CDR3 region has 14 residues. CDR1 and CDR2 from the germline V gene are SNHLY and FYNNEI. Here the CDR3 reads CASKGSQGRSGYTF.

The chain couples TRBV6-1 to TRBJ2-7; TCRdb designates TRBD1, a call that cannot be tested without DNA. The CDR3 loop spans 13 amino acids. Per germline, CDR1 MNHNS and CDR2 SASEGT. The CDR3 sequence: CATRDRAPYEQYF.

The V call is TRBV18, the J call TRBJ2-1; TCRdb's D call of TRBD1 is untestable without DNA. The CDR3 runs to 16 residues. From germline, CDR1 is KGHSH and CDR2 LQKENI. CDR3 sequence reads: CASSSLTGENYNEQFF.

The V call is TRBV2, the J call TRBJ1-6; the D call from TCRdb, TRBD1, cannot be confirmed without DNA. Per the germline V gene, CDR1 is SNHLY and CDR2 is FYNNEI. This CDR3 region has 14 residues. The chain's CDR3 is CASRGTANVAPLHF.

This chain links TRBV5-1 with TRBJ1-3. CDR1 and CDR2 from the germline V gene are SGHRS and YFSETQ. This CDR3 region has 15 residues. CDR3 residues: CASSLTRMTENTIYF.

The chain combines TRBV19 with TRBJ2-3. The CDR3 is made up of 15 amino acids. CDR1 and CDR2 (germline): LNHDA, SQIVND (reference sequence). The CDR3 sequence: CASSNQRSSTDTQYF.

The chain joins TRBV14 to TRBJ2-5; lacking DNA, the TRBD2 call made by TCRdb goes unchecked. In germline, CDR1 is SGHDN, CDR2 FVKESK. The CDR3 loop spans 19 amino acids. The CDR3: CASSQVYGLAGDIQETQYF. Filled out from reference TRBV14 and TRBJ2-5, the complete variable domain reads EAGVTQFPSHSVIEKGQTVTLRCDPISGHDNLYWYRRVMGKEIKFLLHFVKESKQDESGMPNNRFLAERTGGTYSTLKVQPAELEDSGVYFCASSQVYGLAGDIQETQYFGPGTRLLVL.

The V call is TRBV20-1, the J call TRBJ1-1; with no DNA, the TCRdb D assignment of TRBD1 cannot be verified. The CDR3 is 16 residues long. Germline lookup yields CDR1 DFQATT and CDR2 SNEGSKA (reference sequence). Here the CDR3 reads CSARSLSDAGKAEAFF.

The V call is TRBV29-1, the J call TRBJ1-3; checking the TCRdb D call of TRBD1 is not possible without DNA. From germline, CDR1 is SQVTM and CDR2 ANQGSEA. The CDR3 extends over 14 amino acids. CDR3 residues: CSVVVGAGGNTIYF.

The J gene is TRBJ2-3, the V gene TRBV20-1. This CDR3 has 15 amino acids. CDR1 and CDR2 from the germline V gene are DFQATT and SNEGSKA (reference sequence). CDR3: CSARSASDRTDTQYF.

The chain couples TRBV3-1 to TRBJ2-7. CDR3 size: 15 residues. Germline CDR1 reads LGHDT; CDR2 reads YNNKEL (reference sequence). The CDR3 loop reads CASSQGYGSSYEQYF.

The chain carries TRBV28 and TRBJ2-1; there is no DNA to check the TCRdb D call of TRBD1. This CDR3 spans 15 amino acids. Germline-derived CDR1 and CDR2 are MDHEN and SYDVKM. CDR3 protein: CASLKRTGLTNEQFF.

V and J are TRBV6-1 and TRBJ2-1; the D gene TCRdb calls, TRBD1, cannot be checked with no DNA. Germline V gene data show CDR1 as MNHNS and CDR2 as SASEGT. This CDR3 contains 16 residues. CDR3: CASNAGTGSSYNEQFF.

V usage is TRBV24-1 and J usage is TRBJ1-6; the D call of TRBD1 rests on TCRdb alone, since no DNA is present to check it. The CDR3 has 18 residues. The V gene's germline CDR1 is KGHDR and CDR2 SFDVKD. This CDR3 reads CATSDLPRDAFYNSPLHF.

This chain joins TRBV2 and TRBJ2-3; without DNA, the TCRdb call of TRBD2 cannot be checked. This CDR3 has 18 residues. Germline V gene lookup returns CDR1 SNHLY and CDR2 FYNNEI. CDR3: CASSVTSGGPTYTDTQYF.

The CDR3 loop is CASSSSRDGNTIYF. The chain is built from TRBV7-7 and TRBJ1-3; the D gene TCRdb calls, TRBD1, cannot be checked with no DNA. The CDR3 sequence is 14 residues long. Germline assignment: CDR1 SSHAT and CDR2 FNYEAQ (reference sequence).

This chain joins TRBV28 and TRBJ2-7; TCRdb gives TRBD2 as the D gene, but with no DNA this cannot be confirmed. This CDR3 spans 13 amino acids. Germline V gives CDR1 MDHEN, CDR2 SYDVKM. CDR3 amino acids: CASTLASRYEQYF.

The chain links TRBV24-1 to TRBJ2-3; TCRdb calls TRBD2, which cannot be checked without DNA. CDR1 and CDR2 from the germline V gene are KGHDR and SFDVKD. There are 14 residues in the CDR3. CDR3 amino acids: CATSGRGGSDTQYF.

The chain links TRBV7-2 to TRBJ2-3; checking the TCRdb D call of TRBD2 is not possible without DNA. Germline V gene lookup returns CDR1 SGHTA and CDR2 FQGNSA. This CDR3 is 16 amino acids long. The CDR3 spells CASSLGGGGAADTQYF. Complete variable domain (other parts from reference TRBV7-2 and TRBJ2-3): GAGVSQSPSNKVTEKGKDVELRCDPISGHTALYWYRQSLGQGLEFLIYFQGNSAPDKSGLPSDRFSAERTGGSVSTLTIQRTQQEDSAVYLCASSLGGGGAADTQYFGPGTRLTVL.

The chain combines TRBV5-1 with TRBJ1-2; TCRdb's assignment of TRBD1 cannot be checked, as there is no DNA. The germline gives CDR1 SGHRS, CDR2 YFSETQ. The CDR3 runs to 16 residues. The CDR3 sequence: CASSLEGRLANYGYTF.

The chain carries TRBV7-2 and TRBJ2-4; TCRdb calls TRBD2, which cannot be checked without DNA. This CDR3 has 15 amino acids. CDR1 SGHTA and CDR2 FQGNSA come from the germline V gene. Here the CDR3 reads CASSLGGGLGNIQYF.

The chain has TRBV6-5 and TRBJ1-2. The CDR3 is 16 amino acids. Germline lookup yields CDR1 MNHEY and CDR2 SVGAGI. The CDR3 here is CASSYSGGGTGGGYTF.

V and J are TRBV13 and TRBJ2-1; TCRdb designates TRBD2, a call that cannot be tested without DNA. Germline V gene data show CDR1 as PRHDT and CDR2 as FYEKMQ (reference sequence). CDR3 size: 15 residues. CDR3 protein: CASSLAGGPLNEQFF.

The chain recombines TRBV5-1 with TRBJ1-1; TCRdb gives TRBD1 as the D gene, but with no DNA this cannot be confirmed. Germline CDR1 and CDR2: SGHRS and YFSETQ. CDR3 size: 18 residues. The CDR3 protein is CASSSGRGRLSVNTEAFF.

The chain is built from TRBV5-5 and TRBJ2-5; TCRdb selects TRBD1, and the lack of DNA leaves this call unchecked. CDR1 and CDR2 (germline): SGHKS, YYEKEE (reference sequence). The CDR3 has 16 amino acids. CDR3 amino acids: CASSLFQGSPQETQYF.

V is TRBV11-3 and J is TRBJ2-3. The germline gives CDR1 SGHNT, CDR2 YENEEA. The CDR3 is 13 amino acids. CDR3 sequence reads: CASSLNPYGTQYF.

This chain joins TRBV12-3 or TRBV12-4 and TRBJ1-1; the TCRdb call, TRBD1, lacks DNA for checking. The CDR3 is 11 residues long. The CDR3 sequence: CASRHRGRAFF.

This chain joins TRBV7-3 and TRBJ2-1. Germline V CDR1 and CDR2: SGHTA, FQGTGA. The CDR3 is 14 amino acids. CDR3 sequence: CASSKPDGYNEQFF.

The chain is built from TRBV5-5 and TRBJ1-2. CDR1 and CDR2 (germline): SGHKS, YYEKEE (reference sequence). The CDR3 sequence is 15 residues long. CDR3 residues: CASSLGRPGEGGYTF.

This chain links TRBV7-2 with TRBJ2-3; TCRdb's assignment of TRBD2 cannot be checked, as there is no DNA. The germline V gene encodes CDR1 SGHTA and CDR2 FQGNSA. There are 16 residues in the CDR3. CDR3 amino acids: CASSPQGLAKTDTQYF.

The CDR3 is CSARALRRDLDYGYTF. The V and J genes are TRBV20-1 and TRBJ1-2. The CDR3 consists of 16 residues. Germline V CDR1 and CDR2: DFQATT, SNEGSKA (reference sequence).